The source of this TCR beta chain is a study of spatial heterogeneity in lung cancer (dated by TCRdb to between 2017 and 2020). For the wider study: Samples were obtained from about 75 patients with early-stage, untreated non-small cell lung cancer from the lung TRACERx cohort. In the raw uncorrected reads, each unique combination of TCR and UMI appeared more than ten times on average. Both alpha and beta chains were TCR-sequenced in samples taken at surgery, namely 220 tumor regions, around 64 matched nontumor lung samples and some 53 PBMC samples. TCR repertoire features were related to nonsynonymous mutation counts determined by whole-exome sequencing of tumor tissue. Follow-up PBMC samples were sequenced whenever available, with a median time to follow-up of about 2 years after resection. Beta-chain transcripts were consistently detected in greater numbers than alpha-chain transcripts, which likely reflects a higher abundance of beta-chain transcripts. The study quantitatively compared TCR alpha and beta repertoires across multiple tumor regions, matched nontumor lung and blood in non-small cell lung cancer.

This clonotype was recorded at least ten times. Its antigen is unknown. Per-base quality was not reported, and no clone a single base away is much larger than it. In light of the paper, this sample's time point label describes: blood at routine non-recurrence follow-up after resection. Whole RNA extracted from tumor and nontumor lung tissue, or from cryopreserved PBMC samples, was used for TCR sequencing without cell sorting. Only patients with enough RNA available from two or more tumor regions were chosen for TCR sequencing. To prepare the library, 5' RACE was applied. The sample was run on a NextSeq 500. The TCR library protocol attached a unique molecular identifier to each TCR cDNA molecule to allow correction of PCR and sequencing errors. The paper's processing steps were these. TCR identification, UMI-based error correction and CDR3 extraction were all carried out with Decombinator tools. TCRs above a frequency of 2 per 1,000, corresponding to the top 1% of the tumor frequency distribution, were defined as expanded. Rényi diversity was computed with the R vegan package after subsampling each repertoire 100 times to 5,000 TCRs. CDR3 similarity networks were built from amino acid triplet string-kernel similarity, connecting CDR3s with pairwise similarity above 0.82. TCRdb applied fastp at Q25 and MiXCR to the public reads, then kept only in-frame beta chains. Rows are unified per CDR3 protein, each entry keeping the most common DNA and genes. The V and J calls and clone size are TCRdb's, not the authors'. The sample table holds approximately 70,000 distinct CDR3 sequences, of which around 8.9% were seen once. The ten top clones hold under 2.5% of the sample.

What the study reported, not specific to this receptor: Comparisons of baseline and follow-up blood repertoires included only around 15 patients. Additional single-cell paired TCR alpha and beta sequencing was considered necessary to confirm, at a functional level, the hypothesis that regional TCRs recognize regional mutations. Ubiquitous expanded tumor TCRs were detected in blood more often at tumor resection than at routine follow-up.

This specimen was PBMCs, taken at follow-up. This receptor was obtained from a female donor with early-stage non-small cell lung cancer.

The CDR3 region reads CASSLPTGPGGYTF. The DNA is as follows: TGTGCCAGCAGCTTACCCACAGGCCCAGGAGGCTACACCTTC. Recombination linked TRBV7-2 to TRBJ1-2, and possibly TRBD1, on 5 matching bases. CDR1 SGHTA and CDR2 FQGNSA were looked up in the germline V gene. Including the terminal cysteine and phenylalanine, the CDR3 comprises 14 residues. The sequence is cut down to CDR3 DNA, 42 bases in frame from base 1. Cut back by 2 bases and 8 bases, the V and J ends lie 15 bases apart.